The next 23 T cell receptor beta chains were all read from a single sample in a study of T cell repertoires in cytomegalovirus infection. TCRdb used MiXCR to reprocess the reads, holding one entry per CDR3 protein. This table holds about 140,000 distinct CDR3 sequences, about 6.1% found once. What was sequenced was PBMCs. The receptors derive from a human donor in good health (CMV status not recorded). Some clones in this sample may be carry-over from other donors' samples.

The V call is TRBV18, the J call TRBJ1-1; 7 bases match TRBD1. The V and J ends lost 4 bases and 3 bases, in that order; junction bases with no gene match: 5. The CDR3 extends over 14 amino acids. Germline values: CDR1 KGHSH, CDR2 LQKENI. CDR3 loop: CASSLQGFDTEAFF. CDR3 DNA: TGTGCCAGCTCACTACAGGGGTTCGACACTGAAGCTTTCTTT.

The V gene is TRBV2, the J gene TRBJ2-1; 8 bases are a match to TRBD1. Germline trimming cut 3 bases from V and 5 bases from J; bases unmatched to any gene: 3. The CDR3 length is 14 residues. Per the germline V gene, CDR1 is SNHLY and CDR2 is FYNNEI. CDR3 in DNA: TGTGCCAGCAGTGACGGGGACAGGAACAATGAGCAGTTCTTC. Protein: CASSDGDRNNEQFF.

Many counts were recorded for this clonotype. The chain uses TRBV7-6 and TRBJ2-2; a weak D match, TRBD1 (6 bases). CDR3 length equals 18 residues. V was cut by 5 bases and J by 6 bases, with 25 bases left in between. Germline V gene lookup returns CDR1 SGHVS and CDR2 FNYEAQ. The CDR3: CASSPAVGGAGFAGELFF. The CDR3 bases are TGTGCCAGCAGCCCGGCTGTTGGGGGCGCTGGATTTGCCGGGGAGCTGTTTTTT. Drawing the rest from reference TRBV7-6 and TRBJ2-2, the complete variable domain is GAGVSQSPRYKVTKRGQDVALRCDPISGHVSLYWYRQALGQGPEFLTYFNYEAQQDKSGLPNDRFSAERPEGSISTLTIQRTEQRDSAMYRCASSPAVGGAGFAGELFFGEGSRLTVL.

This chain joins TRBV19 and TRBJ2-3; D remains unclear. The CDR3 has 12 residues. Trimming pared 5 bases from V and 3 bases from J, leaving 6 bases between. CDR1 is LNHDA and CDR2 is SQIVND in the germline V gene (reference sequence). CDR3 coding DNA: TGTGCCAGTAGTCCCCGAACAGATACGCAGTATTTT. It yields the protein CASSPRTDTQYF. The whole variable domain, filled in from reference TRBV19 and TRBJ2-3, reads DGGITQSPKYLFRKEGQNVTLSCEQNLNHDAMYWYRQDPGQGLRLIYYSQIVNDFQKGDIAEGYSVSREKKESFPLTVTSAQKNPTAFYLCASSPRTDTQYFGPGTRLTVL.

This clonotype was seen repeatedly, ten times or more. J is TRBJ2-6 and V is TRBV28; D is ambiguous. The germline V and J ends were trimmed by 4 bases and 5 bases, with 18 bases remaining between them. The germline V gene has CDR1 MDHEN and CDR2 SYDVKM. CDR3 length: 17 residues. The CDR3 loop is CASSSPGIGSRANVLTF. The CDR3 DNA sequence: TGTGCCAGCAGTTCCCCGGGCATTGGTTCCAGGGCCAACGTCCTGACTTTC.

Many counts were recorded for this clonotype. This could be a read error, since a much larger clone is one nucleotide away. The V and J genes are TRBV7-7 and TRBJ1-1; D gene unclear. CDR1 SSHAT and CDR2 FNYEAQ come from the germline V gene (reference sequence). CDR3 length equals 13 residues. Trimming stripped 1 base from V and 1 base from J, with 4 bases between. CDR3 sequence: CASSLEQNTEAFF. CDR3 coding DNA: TGTGCCAGCAGCTTAGAACAGAACACTGAAGCTTTCTTT.

This clonotype came up a few times. The V gene is TRBV7-6, the J gene TRBJ1-4; TRBD1 agrees at 8 bases. Losses at the gene ends were 5 bases for V and 8 bases for J; bases not matched to a gene: 13. Germline assignment: CDR1 SGHVS and CDR2 FNYEAQ. CDR3 length: 16 amino acids. The CDR3 is CASSPTTGTGSEKLFF. CDR3 sequence (DNA): TGTGCCAGCAGCCCAACAACCGGGACAGGCAGCGAAAAACTGTTTTTT.

This clonotype was detected many times. The chain combines TRBV7-2 with TRBJ1-1, with TRBD1 as a possible D gene (5 bases). CDR3 length equals 14 residues. The germline CDR1 and CDR2 sequences are SGHTA and FQGNSA. Trimming left V 4 bases short and J 5 bases short, with 14 bases between. The CDR3 spells CASSSRGGRTEAFF. CDR3 sequence (DNA): TGTGCCAGCAGCTCGAGGGGCGGACGTACTGAAGCTTTCTTT.

This clonotype was counted a few times. The V call is TRBV2, the J call TRBJ1-2; D call uncertain. The V end was cut by 5 bases, the J end by 0 bases, with 7 bases between. CDR3 length: 13 residues. Looked up from germline, CDR1 is SNHLY and CDR2 is FYNNEI. The CDR3 loop reads CASSQQANYGYTF. The CDR3 nucleotides are TGTGCCAGCAGTCAGCAAGCTAACTATGGCTACACCTTC.

The sample holds many counts of this clonotype. This rearrangement joins TRBV7-2 to TRBJ2-5, with unresolved D. Germline lookup yields CDR1 SGHTA and CDR2 FQGNSA. This CDR3 comprises 14 residues. V lost 3 bases to trimming and J lost 2 bases, with 10 bases between them. The chain's CDR3 is CASSFPREQETQYF. As DNA, the CDR3 is TGTGCCAGCAGCTTCCCCCGAGAGCAAGAGACCCAGTACTTC.

This clonotype was seen more than once but under ten times. The chain recombines TRBV12-3 or TRBV12-4 with TRBJ2-4, with D hard to call. Trimming took off 3 bases at V and 1 base at J, with 7 bases between the two ends. The CDR3 extends over 14 amino acids. In DNA form, the CDR3 reads TGTGCCAGCAGTTTCCAGTGGGCCAAAAACATTCAGTACTTC. Translation gives CASSFQWAKNIQYF.

This clonotype was observed a few times. The CDR3 here is CASSPSPGSPLHF. The DNA of the CDR3 is TGTGCCAGCAGCCCCTCGCCTGGTTCACCCCTCCACTTT. The V gene is TRBV6-2 or TRBV6-3, the J gene TRBJ1-6; D unclear. V shed 6 bases and J shed 9 bases, with 12 bases lying between them. The CDR3 runs 13 residues. Per germline, CDR1 MNHEY and CDR2 SVGEGT.

This clonotype showed up many times. The genes are TRBV28 and TRBJ1-6; D is perhaps TRBD1 (5 bases). With 3 bases removed from V and 7 bases from J, the gap between germline ends came to 13 bases. Germline V gives CDR1 MDHEN, CDR2 SYDVKM. The length of the CDR3 is 15 residues. CDR3 in DNA: TGTGCCAGCAGTTTCGATGCCAGGGACAATTCACCCCTCCACTTT. Amino acids: CASSFDARDNSPLHF.

In its sample, this clonotype was seen many times. The J gene is TRBJ2-1, the V gene TRBV20-1; 16 nucleotides line up with TRBD2. The CDR3 loop spans 16 amino acids. The junction had 8 bases not matched to a gene; V was cut back by 6 bases and J by 6 bases. The V gene's germline CDR1 is DFQATT and CDR2 SNEGSKA (reference sequence). CDR3 bases: TGCAGTGCCCCGGGACTAGCGGGGGGGCGTGGCAATGAGCAGTTCTTC. This encodes CSAPGLAGGRGNEQFF.

This clonotype appeared many times. Here the CDR3 DNA reads TGTGCCAGCAGCTTGAGGGGGACTCCCGGGCCCCAAGAGACCCAGTACTTC. The encoded protein is CASSLRGTPGPQETQYF. This rearrangement joins TRBV7-2 to TRBJ2-5, with D perhaps given as TRBD1 or TRBD2 (6 bases each). Germline V gene sequence: CDR1 SGHTA, CDR2 FQGNSA. The CDR3 is made up of 17 amino acids. V was cut by 3 bases and J by 1 base, with 18 bases left in between.

In its sample, this clonotype was seen a few times. The V and J genes are TRBV7-2 and TRBJ2-1; D unresolved. The V gene's germline CDR1 is SGHTA and CDR2 FQGNSA. This CDR3 contains 17 residues. The V end was cut by 1 base, the J end by 0 bases, with 13 bases between. The CDR3 coding sequence is TGTGCCAGCAGCTTAGTGGCGGACCGGAGCTCCTACAATGAGCAGTTCTTC. Translation gives CASSLVADRSSYNEQFF.

This clonotype was found many times. J is TRBJ1-5 and V is TRBV11-2; TRBD1 might be the D (5 bases). The CDR3 sequence is 16 residues long. The V gene lost 1 base and the J gene lost 7 bases, with 17 bases spanning the gap. CDR1 is SGHAT and CDR2 is FQNNGV in the germline V gene. The CDR3 coding sequence is TGTGCCAGCAGCTTAGTGAAGTCTGGGCGGGGGCAGCCCCAGCATTTT. Translating it yields CASSLVKSGRGQPQHF.

This clonotype was seen many times. This rearrangement joins TRBV19 to TRBJ2-5; either TRBD1 or TRBD2 may fit D (5 bases each). The CDR3 is 13 amino acids. Germline V gives CDR1 LNHDA, CDR2 SQIVND (reference sequence). The germline V and J ends were trimmed by 6 bases and 3 bases, with 11 bases remaining between them. Here the CDR3 reads CASSQGTEETQYF. CDR3 bases: TGTGCCAGTAGCCAAGGGACGGAAGAGACCCAGTACTTC.

This clonotype was picked up many times. The DNA for the CDR3 is TGTGCCAGCAGCTTAACGCAGGGGAGGGGAACCGGGGAGCTGTTTTTT. This sequence encodes CASSLTQGRGTGELFF. V and J are TRBV7-3 and TRBJ2-2; weak D call: TRBD2 (7 bases). V was clipped by 0 bases and J by 5 bases, with 13 bases between them. The V gene's germline CDR1 is SGHTA and CDR2 FQGTGA. This CDR3 region has 16 residues.

This clonotype was seen ten or more times. Relative to the germline gene, one junction end is altered; a read error may explain this. The rearrangement links TRBV7-2 to TRBJ2-3; 9 bases match TRBD1. Per the germline V gene, CDR1 is SGHTA and CDR2 is FQGNSA. The length of the CDR3 is 12 residues. In DNA form, the CDR3 reads TGTGCCAGCAGCTTGCGGACAGGGGAAAGGGATTTT. It encodes CASSLRTGERDF.

At least ten counts were recorded for this clonotype. CDR3 DNA: TGTGCCAGCAGCCAAGAGGTTGGACCTAGCACAGATACGCAGTATTTT. Translation: CASSQEVGPSTDTQYF. This sequence joins TRBV7-2 and TRBJ2-3; no clear D. The germline gives CDR1 SGHTA, CDR2 FQGNSA. This CDR3 is built from 16 residues. Trimming removed 5 bases at V and 0 bases at J, with 15 bases between.

The V and J genes are TRBV28 and TRBJ1-1; 7 nucleotides match TRBD1. This CDR3 contains 14 residues. V trimming: 4 bases; J trimming: 7 bases; junction bases outside the gene matches: 9. Looked up from germline, CDR1 is MDHEN and CDR2 is SYDVKM. The CDR3 region has the DNA TGTGCCAGCAGTTCCCCCGGGGACAGCCGTGAAGCTTTCTTT. Residues: CASSSPGDSREAFF.

This clonotype occurred a few times. The rearrangement links TRBV28 to TRBJ2-5, with 10 positions matching TRBD1. Germline V lookup: CDR1 MDHEN, CDR2 SYDVKM. V lost 6 bases to trimming and J lost 6 bases; unmatched junction nucleotides: 7. This CDR3 is built from 14 residues. CDR3 bases: TGTGCCAGCAGCTTCGACAGGGGGCGAAAGACCCAGTACTTC. Protein product: CASSFDRGRKTQYF.